The clone carrying this TCR beta chain showed up just once. Its cognate antigen is unknown. Produced via immunoSEQ multiplex PCR; TCRdb's table is partial and in-frame only. This table has around 80,000 clones, 75% to 90% appearing once. V was cut by 1 base and J by 5 bases, with 5 bases left in between. The CDR3 runs to 12 residues. Germline V gives CDR1 SGHRS, CDR2 YFSETQ. Time point: week 23, last vaccination. In the vaccine, a single dose held 300 ug of the mutant IDH1 20-mer peptide, along with topical imiquimod. This sample is drawn from a study of a mutant IDH1 vaccine in newly diagnosed glioma. Study in general: In weeks 1, 3, 5, 7, 11, 15, 19 and 23, patients were immunized, eight times in all. Patients got their first vaccination 4-6 weeks after radiotherapy alone, or with temozolomide cycles. Earlier treatment was radiotherapy, temozolomide, or both, with most getting both.

This clonotype was obtained from a woman in her forties or fifties with glioma. The chain has TRBV5-1 and TRBJ2-3; D ambiguous. Sequencing used PBMCs, obtained from a glioma patient whose treatment included an IDH1 peptide vaccine. The CDR3 loop reads CASSLNQDTQYF. Here the CDR3 DNA reads TGCGCCAGCAGCTTGAATCAAGATACGCAGTATTTT. The full variable domain, in which reference TRBV5-1 and TRBJ2-3 provide the parts outside the CDR3, is KAGVTQTPRYLIKTRGQQVTLSCSPISGHRSVSWYQQTPGQGLQFLFEYFSETQRNKGNFPGRFSGRQFSNSRSEMNVSTLELGDSALYLCASSLNQDTQYFGPGTRLTVL.